The 26 T cell receptor beta chains below all came from one sample that was sequenced in a study of cytomegalovirus exposure and HLA in healthy donors. Use of 60 Vbeta and 13 Jbeta primers characterized the PCR. Clones were read by immunoSEQ multiplex PCR, and TCRdb kept only the in-frame ones, dropping some. The table has about 73,000 clones, less than 80% seen once. The sequencing sample was made of PBMCs. These receptors came from a woman between 50 and 59 years old in good health and CMV-seropositive.

The V call is TRBV5-4, the J call TRBJ1-1; no clear D. Trimming cost V 0 bases and J 3 bases, with 9 bases left between them. CDR3 length equals 14 residues. Germline CDR1 SGHNT, CDR2 YYREEE (reference sequence). The CDR3 protein is CASSLGDGDTEAFF. The CDR3 DNA is TGTGCCAGCAGCTTGGGAGACGGAGACACTGAAGCTTTCTTT.

This clone occurred once. The chain employs TRBV10-3 and TRBJ2-3; 10 nucleotides align to TRBD1. The germline CDR1 and CDR2 sequences are ENHRY and SYGVKD. The CDR3 extends over 13 amino acids. V shed 9 bases and J 3 bases; nucleotides not matched to a gene: 3. The CDR3: CAIWTGGTDTQYF. DNA of the CDR3: TGTGCCATTTGGACAGGGGGGACAGATACGCAGTATTTT.

The V call is TRBV19, the J call TRBJ1-1; D not resolved. Trimming took off 5 bases at V and 0 bases at J, with 13 bases between the two ends. The CDR3 covers 15 residues. CDR1 is LNHDA and CDR2 is SQIVND in the germline V gene (reference sequence). CDR3 sequence: CASSPWRAMNTEAFF. In nucleotides, the CDR3 is TGTGCCAGTAGTCCTTGGAGGGCCATGAACACTGAAGCTTTCTTT.

This clone has just a few counts. The CDR3: CASSLTLGDTIYF. The CDR3 nucleotides read TGTGCCAGCAGCTTAACGTTGGGAGACACCATATATTTT. The gene calls are TRBV7-3 and TRBJ1-3; unclear D gene. The CDR3 runs 13 residues. In germline, CDR1 is SGHTA, CDR2 FQGTGA. The V gene lost 0 bases and the J gene lost 8 bases, with 8 bases spanning the gap.

CDR3 loop: CAWRGREDTQYF. The CDR3 DNA follows: TGTGCCTGGCGGGGCCGGGAAGATACGCAGTATTTT. J is TRBJ2-3 and V is TRBV7-9, with D perhaps TRBD2 (6 bases). CDR1 is SEHNR and CDR2 is FQNEAQ in the germline V gene (reference sequence). This CDR3 has 12 amino acids. The ends were cut back, 11 bases at V and 5 bases at J, with 14 bases in the middle.

The gene calls are TRBV5-6 and TRBJ1-1; D is undetermined. Germline assignment: CDR1 SGHDT and CDR2 YYEEEE. V was trimmed by 3 bases and J by 4 bases, leaving 10 bases between them. The CDR3 runs to 13 residues. Written as DNA, the CDR3 is TGTGCCAGCAGCTCCGAGGTAATCACTGAAGCTTTCTTT. Its protein product is CASSSEVITEAFF.

Notes on this clone: The junction and the germline gene differ at one end; a read error may be behind it. This chain joins TRBV7-9 and TRBJ1-1; D is unresolved. The CDR3 has 12 amino acids. Per germline, CDR1 SEHNR and CDR2 FQNEAQ (reference sequence). The CDR3 sequence: CSSSLASAAAFF. CDR3 in DNA: TGTTCCAGCAGCTTAGCATCGGCAGCGGCTTTCTTT.

The V call is TRBV6-5, the J call TRBJ1-2; the match to TRBD1 covers 9 bases. The germline CDR1 and CDR2 sequences are MNHEY and SVGAGI. The V and J ends lost 8 bases and 3 bases, in that order; junction bases with no gene match: 4. CDR3 size: 13 residues. This CDR3 is CASGQGLDYGYTF. CDR3 sequence (DNA): TGTGCCAGCGGACAGGGGTTGGACTATGGCTACACCTTC.

V is TRBV25-1 and J is TRBJ1-2, with D maybe TRBD1 (6 bases). Trimming removed 7 bases at V and 2 bases at J, with 17 bases between. The germline CDR1 and CDR2 sequences are MGHDK and SYGVNS. The CDR3 is made up of 15 amino acids. CDR3 residues: CASTPHRETNYGYTF. As DNA, the CDR3 is TGTGCCAGCACTCCCCACAGGGAAACAAACTATGGCTACACCTTC.

J is TRBJ1-6 and V is TRBV5-1, with 7 nucleotides matching TRBD1. Germline CDR1 reads SGHRS; CDR2 reads YFSETQ. V was clipped by 4 bases and J by 7 bases; unmatched bases: 11. The CDR3 spans 16 residues. The CDR3 reads CASSPGTAYLNSPLHF. The CDR3 nucleotides are TGCGCCAGCAGCCCGGGGACAGCTTACCTAAATTCACCCCTCCACTTT.

This chain connects TRBV5-1 to TRBJ2-1; TRBD1 matches at 9 bases. V lost 0 bases and J lost 6; bases outside the gene matches: 4. CDR1 SGHRS and CDR2 YFSETQ come from the germline V gene. The CDR3 totals 15 residues. In DNA, the CDR3 is TGCGCCAGCAGCTTGGGGGGACAGGGTTTCAATGAGCAGTTCTTC. Protein product: CASSLGGQGFNEQFF. Drawing the rest from reference TRBV5-1 and TRBJ2-1, the complete variable domain is KAGVTQTPRYLIKTRGQQVTLSCSPISGHRSVSWYQQTPGQGLQFLFEYFSETQRNKGNFPGRFSGRQFSNSRSEMNVSTLELGDSALYLCASSLGGQGFNEQFFGPGTRLTVL.

The chain joins TRBV11-2 to TRBJ2-7; TRBD1 matches 7 bases. Per the germline V gene, CDR1 is SGHAT and CDR2 is FQNNGV. This CDR3 comprises 14 residues. The V gene end was trimmed by 4 bases and the J gene end by 2 bases; junction bases not matched to a gene: 5. DNA of the CDR3: TGTGCCAGCAGCTATCAGACAGGGACCTACGAGCAGTACTTC. This gives the protein CASSYQTGTYEQYF.

The chain couples TRBV10-3 to TRBJ1-1, with D possibly matching TRBD1 (5 bases). The CDR3 spans 13 residues. CDR1 ENHRY and CDR2 SYGVKD come from the germline V gene. V was trimmed by 8 bases and J by 6 bases, leaving 16 bases between them. CDR3 sequence: CAIRGRVLAEAFF. The CDR3 nucleotides read TGTGCCATCCGTGGCAGGGTCCTCGCTGAAGCTTTCTTT.

J is TRBJ1-1 and V is TRBV11-2; D not resolved. The length of the CDR3 is 12 residues. The ends were cut back, 1 base at V and 5 bases at J, with 5 bases in the middle. From germline, CDR1 is SGHAT and CDR2 FQNNGV. The CDR3 is CASSLARTEAFF. The CDR3 bases are TGTGCCAGCAGCTTAGCTCGGACTGAAGCTTTCTTT.

The V and J genes are TRBV4-1 and TRBJ2-1; 7 bases match TRBD2. Trimming at V came to 2 bases and at J to 5 bases, leaving 9 bases not matched to a gene. The germline CDR1 and CDR2 sequences are MGHRA and YSYEKL. This CDR3 comprises 16 residues. CDR3 sequence (DNA): TGCGCCAGCAGCCAATACTCTAGCGGTATTAACAATGAGCAGTTCTTC. This translates into CASSQYSSGINNEQFF.

V and J are TRBV4-1 and TRBJ2-6, with D hard to call. The germline V and J ends were trimmed by 1 base and 0 bases, with 13 bases remaining between them. The CDR3 extends over 18 amino acids. Looked up from germline, CDR1 is MGHRA and CDR2 is YSYEKL. As DNA, the CDR3 is TGCGCCAGCAGCCAAGGACTCTCTCCCCGCTCTGGGGCCAACGTCCTGACTTTC. It translates to CASSQGLSPRSGANVLTF.

This clone came up once. J is TRBJ2-5 and V is TRBV6-5; 9 bases line up with TRBD2. The CDR3 contains 15 residues. Looked up from germline, CDR1 is MNHEY and CDR2 is SVGAGI. Trimming at V came to 2 bases and at J to 4 bases, leaving 5 bases not matched to a gene. The CDR3: CASSYIGTSRETQYF. The CDR3 DNA follows: TGTGCCAGCAGTTACATAGGGACTAGCAGAGAGACCCAGTACTTC.

The V and J genes are TRBV9 and TRBJ2-1; weak D call: TRBD1 (6 bases). Trimming pared 1 base from V and 6 bases from J, leaving 14 bases between. Looked up from germline, CDR1 is SGDLS and CDR2 is YYNGEE. There are 15 residues in the CDR3. The CDR3 region has the DNA TGTGCCAGCAGCGTAAGGAACAGGGAAACCAATGAGCAGTTCTTC. As protein: CASSVRNRETNEQFF.

In nucleotides, the CDR3 is TGCGCCAGCAGCTTGGGAGGCGGGGGGAGCACAGATACGCAGTATTTT. As protein: CASSLGGGGSTDTQYF. J is TRBJ2-3 and V is TRBV5-1; 8 bases agree with TRBD2. Germline V gene sequence: CDR1 SGHRS, CDR2 YFSETQ. CDR3 length equals 16 residues. Unmatched junction bases numbered 3, after V lost 0 bases and J lost 0 bases.

This chain connects TRBV10-3 to TRBJ1-6; D uncertain. This CDR3 spans 16 amino acids. Between the trimmed V and J ends, which lost 10 bases and 5 bases, there was a span of 21 bases. Germline V gene lookup returns CDR1 ENHRY and CDR2 SYGVKD. The CDR3: CATHGGNSNDNSPLHF. In nucleotides, the CDR3 is TGTGCCACCCACGGAGGGAATAGTAACGATAATTCACCCCTCCACTTT.

The chain uses TRBV7-8 and TRBJ1-5, with 11 bases lining up with TRBD1. Germline CDR1 SGHVS, CDR2 FQNEAQ. The CDR3 runs to 15 residues. V gave up 4 bases and J gave up 5 bases; unmatched junction bases: 4. The CDR3 sequence: CASSSRDRGDQPQHF. Here the CDR3 DNA reads TGTGCCAGCAGCTCCCGGGACAGGGGGGATCAGCCCCAGCATTTT.

This sequence joins TRBV5-4 and TRBJ2-3; D possibly corresponds to TRBD2 (7 bases). The ends were cut back, 3 bases at V and 2 bases at J, with 22 bases in the middle. In germline, CDR1 is SGHNT, CDR2 YYREEE (reference sequence). There are 18 residues in the CDR3. In DNA form, the CDR3 reads TGTGCCAGCAGCTGGGGGGAGGGGCGGGGGCCCCTCACAGATACGCAGTATTTT. Its translation is CASSWGEGRGPLTDTQYF. Full variable domain (rest looked up from reference TRBV5-4 and TRBJ2-3): ETGVTQSPTHLIKTRGQQVTLRCSSQSGHNTVSWYQQALGQGPQFIFQYYREEENGRGNFPPRFSGLQFPNYSSELNVNALELDDSALYLCASSWGEGRGPLTDTQYFGPGTRLTVL.

The rearrangement uses TRBV6-6 and TRBJ1-5; D perhaps matches TRBD1 (5 bases). The V and J ends lost 2 bases and 3 bases respectively, with 8 bases between them. CDR3 size: 14 residues. Germline-derived CDR1 and CDR2 are MNHNY and SVGAGI (reference sequence). In DNA form, the CDR3 reads TGTGCCAGCAGTTACGTGACAGACAATCAGCCCCAGCATTTT. Translation gives CASSYVTDNQPQHF.

The chain links TRBV7-9 to TRBJ2-7; 8 bases fit TRBD2. The CDR3 totals 15 residues. Germline V gene lookup returns CDR1 SEHNR and CDR2 FQNEAQ (reference sequence). The J segment lost 2 bases and the V segment lost 5 bases, leaving 8 bases of the junction unmatched. The CDR3 DNA is TGTGCCAGCAGCGACCCGGGGGGGAGTACCTACGAGCAGTACTTC. Its translation is CASSDPGGSTYEQYF.

The table lists this clone with a count of one. The V call is TRBV6-1, the J call TRBJ1-2; D uncertain. The germline V and J ends were trimmed by 2 bases and 6 bases, with 13 bases remaining between them. In germline, CDR1 is MNHNS, CDR2 SASEGT. This CDR3 spans 14 amino acids. CDR3 sequence reads: CASSELGRVNGYTF. As DNA, the CDR3 is TGTGCCAGCAGTGAACTGGGTCGGGTGAATGGCTACACCTTC.

The chain joins TRBV19 to TRBJ1-1, with D maybe TRBD1 (6 bases). Trimming took off 6 bases at V and 3 bases at J, with 17 bases between the two ends. CDR1 and CDR2 (germline): LNHDA, SQIVND (reference sequence). This CDR3 has 15 residues. The CDR3 region has the DNA TGTGCCAGTAGAAAATTAAGGGAGGGGGACACTGAAGCTTTCTTT. As protein: CASRKLREGDTEAFF.